This T cell receptor beta chain was recovered during a study of OX40 agonist ivuxolimab in advanced cancers. The germline V gene has CDR1 SEHNR and CDR2 FQNEAQ (reference sequence). This CDR3 spans 15 amino acids. Trimming stripped 1 base from V and 4 bases from J, with 13 bases between. Generated by immunoSEQ multiplex PCR, the TCRdb table keeps only in-frame clones and is missing some. The sample yields around 60,000 clones, approximately 80% seen once. The sequence came from an adult with an advanced solid tumor such as melanoma, head and neck, liver or kidney cancer. The input for sequencing was CD4+ or CD8+ T cells sorted from blood, taken in a trial of the OX40 agonist ivuxolimab. The chain recombines TRBV7-9 with TRBJ1-1; D gene unclear. This CDR3 is CASSLGSSLGTEAFF. The CDR3, as DNA: TGTGCCAGCAGCTTAGGTAGCTCGCTGGGCACTGAAGCTTTCTTT.